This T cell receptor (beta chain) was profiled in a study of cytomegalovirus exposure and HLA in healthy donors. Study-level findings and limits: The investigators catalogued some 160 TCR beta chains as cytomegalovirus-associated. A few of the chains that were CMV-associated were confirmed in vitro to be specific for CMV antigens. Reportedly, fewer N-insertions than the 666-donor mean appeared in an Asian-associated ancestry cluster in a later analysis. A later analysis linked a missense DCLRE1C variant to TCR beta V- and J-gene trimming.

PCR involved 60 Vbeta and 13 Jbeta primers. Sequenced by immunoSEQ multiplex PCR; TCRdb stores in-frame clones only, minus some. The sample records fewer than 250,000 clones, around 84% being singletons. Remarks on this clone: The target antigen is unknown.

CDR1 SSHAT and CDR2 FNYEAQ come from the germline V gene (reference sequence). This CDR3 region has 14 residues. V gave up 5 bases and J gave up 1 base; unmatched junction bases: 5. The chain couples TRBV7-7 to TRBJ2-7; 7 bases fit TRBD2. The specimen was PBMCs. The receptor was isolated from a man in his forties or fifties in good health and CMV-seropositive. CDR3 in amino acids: CASSRGEGSYEQYF. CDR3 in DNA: TGTGCCAGCAGCCGCGGGGAGGGTTCCTACGAGCAGTACTTC.